A single sample is the source of the 9 T cell receptor beta chains below, sequenced in a study of T cells in Graves' hyperthyroidism and ophthalmopathy. Amplified TCR beta CDR3 regions derived from RNA transcripts. The TCR CDR3 first-round RT-PCR relied on the HTBI primer set. TCRdb re-derived calls from the multiplex PCR reads in MiXCR, one entry per CDR3 protein. Of a few hundred thousand distinct CDR3 sequences listed, roughly 15% are singletons. Sequencing was performed on blood. These receptors originate from a woman under 30 with Graves' hyperthyroidism.

This clonotype was detected ten times or more. The chain is built from TRBV28 and TRBJ1-6; 8 nucleotides agree with TRBD1. Germline values: CDR1 MDHEN, CDR2 SYDVKM. The CDR3 loop spans 15 amino acids. Trimming removed 8 bases from V and 10 bases from J; junction bases left unmatched: 13. The CDR3 DNA follows: TGTGCCAGCCGCCAGGGGGCGCGAGTCGGGTCACCCCTCCACTTT. It is translated as CASRQGARVGSPLHF.

Ten or more counts support this clonotype. This sequence joins TRBV24-1 and TRBJ2-3; 9 nucleotides agree with TRBD2. There are 16 residues in the CDR3. Unmatched junction bases numbered 3, after V lost 3 bases and J lost 0 bases. The germline CDR1 and CDR2 sequences are KGHDR and SFDVKD. CDR3 bases: TGTGCCACCAGTGATGATACTAGCGGGAGCACAGATACGCAGTATTTT. This codes for CATSDDTSGSTDTQYF.

This clonotype has at least ten counts. This chain links TRBV6-1 with TRBJ2-7; D possibly matches TRBD1 or TRBD2 (6 bases each). The CDR3 has 14 residues. Germline-derived CDR1 and CDR2 are MNHNS and SASEGT. Trimming took 7 bases from V and 3 from J, leaving 16 bases between them. DNA of the CDR3: TGTGCCAGCAACCCGTCGGGGGCGGACTACGAGCAGTACTTC. Protein: CASNPSGADYEQYF.

A remark on this clonotype: A much larger clonotype is one base distant, so this may be a read error. The chain employs TRBV12-3 or TRBV12-4 and TRBJ2-1; 10 bases agree with TRBD2. CDR3 size: 16 residues. V was pared by 3 bases and J by 4 bases, with 6 bases of the junction left unmatched. CDR3 coding DNA: TGTGCCAGCAGTTTGTCCCTACTAGCGGGGTACAATGAGCAGTTCTTC. The encoded protein is CASSLSLLAGYNEQFF.

This clonotype was seen only a few times. This rearrangement joins TRBV3-1 to TRBJ2-1, with TRBD2 as a possible D gene (6 bases). The V gene lost 6 bases and the J gene lost 7 bases, with 16 bases spanning the gap. The germline V gene has CDR1 LGHDT and CDR2 YNNKEL (reference sequence). This CDR3 is 14 amino acids long. The chain's CDR3 is CASSLTTSKNEQFF. CDR3 DNA: TGTGCCAGCAGTCTAACCACTAGCAAGAATGAGCAGTTCTTC.

This clonotype was seen repeatedly, ten times or more. The chain is built from TRBV12-3 or TRBV12-4 and TRBJ1-5; TRBD1 might be the D (6 bases). The CDR3 contains 13 residues. Trimming took off 2 bases at V and 8 bases at J, with 10 bases between the two ends. CDR3 in DNA: TGTGCCAGCAGTTTACGGGGGCGAGAGCCCCAGCATTTT. Its protein product is CASSLRGREPQHF.

Ten or more counts support this clonotype. The chain combines TRBV5-6 with TRBJ2-5, with 11 positions matching TRBD2. Germline-derived CDR1 and CDR2 are SGHDT and YYEEEE. CDR3 length: 19 residues. J lost 1 base, V lost 4 bases, and 15 bases had no gene match. CDR3 bases: TGTGCCAGCAGCCCAATCGGGGGGACTAGCGGCGGGGGCCAAGAGACCCAGTACTTC. Translation gives CASSPIGGTSGGGQETQYF.

This rearrangement joins TRBV11-2 to TRBJ2-7; D remains unclear. The length of the CDR3 is 15 residues. Trimming pared 0 bases from V and 3 bases from J, leaving 12 bases between. The V gene's germline CDR1 is SGHAT and CDR2 FQNNGV. The CDR3 coding sequence is TGTGCCAGCAGCTTAGACCCCAGGTGGGGCTACGAGCAGTACTTC. Translated: CASSLDPRWGYEQYF.

The table lists this clonotype with a few counts. The chain couples TRBV6-5 to TRBJ2-1, with TRBD2 identical over 10 bases. CDR1 is MNHEY and CDR2 is SVGAGI in the germline V gene. The ends lost 2 bases at V and 7 bases at J; junction bases unmatched: 11. This CDR3 comprises 17 residues. Here the CDR3 reads CASSYNIRAGGKNEQFF. The CDR3 nucleotides read TGTGCCAGCAGTTACAACATCCGAGCGGGAGGGAAAAATGAGCAGTTCTTC.